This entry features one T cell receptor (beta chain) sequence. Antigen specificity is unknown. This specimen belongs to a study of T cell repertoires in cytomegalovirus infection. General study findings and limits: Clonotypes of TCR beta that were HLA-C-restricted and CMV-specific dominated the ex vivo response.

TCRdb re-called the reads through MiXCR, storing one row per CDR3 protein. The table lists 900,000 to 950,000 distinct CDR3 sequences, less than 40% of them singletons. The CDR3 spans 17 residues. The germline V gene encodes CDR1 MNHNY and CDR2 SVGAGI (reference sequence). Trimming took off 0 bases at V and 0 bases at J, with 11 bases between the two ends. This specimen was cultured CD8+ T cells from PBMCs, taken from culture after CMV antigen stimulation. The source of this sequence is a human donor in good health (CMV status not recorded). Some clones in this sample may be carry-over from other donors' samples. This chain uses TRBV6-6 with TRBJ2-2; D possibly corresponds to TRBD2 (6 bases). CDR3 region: CASSYSAGPANTGELFF. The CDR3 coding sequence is TGTGCCAGCAGTTACTCAGCGGGCCCAGCGAACACCGGGGAGCTGTTTTTT.